This T cell receptor (beta chain) emerged from a study of cytomegalovirus exposure and HLA in healthy donors. Whole-study context: From 150 million to 200 million T cells, an earlier analysis saw approximately 110 million unique TCR beta sequences. Tens of millions of unique TCR sequences came from HLA-typed donors in an early release. In terms of ancestry, the Caucasian-associated cluster contained around four fifths of the roughly 400 genotyped donors. Broader study findings: Specificity of a few CMV-associated chains for CMV antigens was verified in vitro.

The primer mix had 60 Vbeta and 13 Jbeta primers. Measured with immunoSEQ multiplex PCR; TCRdb has only the in-frame clones, and not every one. This sample has approximately 100,000 clones, with around three quarters found just once. Turning to this clone: Its cognate antigen is unknown.

The CDR3 has 15 residues. The junction had 8 bases not matched to a gene; V was cut back by 7 bases and J by 2 bases. Germline values: CDR1 SGHRS, CDR2 YFSETQ. This clonotype originated in a woman between 18 and 29 years old in good health and CMV-seropositive. Sequenced input: PBMCs. The rearrangement joins TRBV5-1 to TRBJ2-1, with 8 bases aligning to TRBD2. CDR3 nucleotides: TGCGCCAGCGGCGACAGCGGGAGCCCCTACAATGAGCAGTTCTTC. It encodes CASGDSGSPYNEQFF.